The present T cell receptor beta chain was sequenced within a study of blood T cells in healthy people across ages (dated by TCRdb to the mid-2010s). General notes on the study: Template switching captured roughly one uniquely barcoded TCR beta cDNA molecule per two T cells in model experiments. Four age groups were formed from the donors: young (average about 15 years), middle-aged (approximately 41), aged (about 68) and long-lived (roughly 88). To track age-related changes in TCR beta repertoire diversity, the study relied on deep sequencing normalized with unique cDNA molecular identifiers. To avoid experimental bias, donors of different ages were spread randomly across the sequencing lanes. For two donors (one aged 18 to 30 and one aged 80 or older), the study analyzed two additional independent replicas of 1 million unique cDNA reads from the same blood draw. The research as a whole found: As age increased, observed TCR beta diversity per million T cells dropped in a roughly linear way, and a significant reduction was already evident by age 40. Compared with the aged group, the long-lived group had more naive CD4+ T cells, fewer expanded clones and increased TCR diversity, suggesting age selection. The percentage of naive T cells measured by flow cytometry correlated strongly with observed TCR beta diversity. Total diversity estimates from one million sequenced T cells were considered lower bounds and underestimates. Because the CMV infection status of the donors was unknown, age-related changes in expanded clonotypes may potentially have been confounded. Bulk unsorted PBMC profiling prevented conclusive comparison of naive and antigen-experienced compartments.

Clipping removes 4 bases from V and 5 bases from J, with 6 as the unmatched junction base count. The germline V gene provides CDR1 MNHEY and CDR2 SVGEGT. The CDR3 sequence holds 14 residues, the cysteine and phenylalanine included. Only the CDR3 region is kept as DNA, spanning 42 bases read in frame from base 1. The library was made by 5' RACE. This sample was sequenced with an Illumina HiSeq 2500. A second PCR of roughly 7 to 12 cycles was performed with a sample-barcoded 5' primer and a J-beta primer mix. A template-switch 5' adaptor carrying 12 random nucleotides introduced a unique molecular identifier onto each TCR beta cDNA molecule. At least 3 million CDR3-containing paired-end reads were obtained from each sample. First-strand cDNA synthesis was performed from all RNA using the Mint cDNA synthesis kit, with priming by a TRBC-specific oligonucleotide. After uracil-DNA glycosylase treatment, a first 18-cycle PCR used universal primers M1SS and BC2_uni_R on all cDNA. Processing in the source paper ran as follows. Normalization of each sample was performed by random selection of 1 million high-quality reads, each carrying a distinct molecular identifier. Reads with shared molecular identifiers were discarded instead of being binned into consensus sequences. MiTCR, with a Q25 quality threshold and the strictest error-elimination algorithm, was used for CDR3 identification, clonotype clustering and error correction. A nonparametric unseen species model with Euler transformation was used to estimate lower-bound total TCR beta diversity. Using fastp at Q25 and MiXCR, TCRdb reprocessed the public reads and kept productive beta chains. Duplicate CDR3 protein sequences are folded into a single record with the most common DNA and genes. The V and J calls, along with clone size, are taken from TCRdb and not from the paper's own processing. This sample lists hundreds of thousands of distinct CDR3 sequences; roughly 44% were detected once. The ten largest clones take up under 20% of the sample.

This clonotype was picked up a small number of times. This clone's antigen is unknown. No clone much larger than this one lies a single base away; base qualities are absent. Systemically healthy Caucasian individuals from Russia, approximately 39 in total and aged roughly 6 to 100 years, were included as donors. Around 10 milliliters of peripheral blood were collected from each donor into EDTA-treated Vacutainer tubes. Ficoll-Paque density-gradient centrifugation was used to isolate PBMCs, with at least 7 million obtained per sample. Total RNA was extracted from PBMCs with Trizol reagent, with at least 5 micrograms obtained per sample. Naive CD45RAhigh/CD27high T cell percentages were measured by flow cytometry on a PBMC aliquot from every donor.

The sequenced sample was blood. The chain is made from TRBV6-2 or TRBV6-3 and TRBJ2-7, and TRBD2 matches 9 of the central bases. The receptor was isolated from a man aged 55 to 70 in good health. The sequence in DNA is TGTGCCAGCAGTTCTAGCGGGGTCTTTAACGAGCAGTACTTC. It specifies CASSSSGVFNEQYF.